One sample yielded the 20 T cell receptor beta chains listed below, sequenced in a study of type 1 and type 2 diabetes patients. Genomic DNA was the PCR template. Multiplex PCR with 30 forward and 13 reverse primers amplified the TCR beta CDR3. TCRdb reanalysed the multiplex PCR reads using MiXCR and keeps one entry per CDR3 protein. The sample holds 270,000 or so distinct CDR3 sequences, around 47% seen once. The sample consisted of peripheral blood mononuclear cells (PBMCs). The receptor source for this set is a man younger than 35 with type 2 diabetes.

The rearrangement links TRBV7-2 to TRBJ2-1; 7 bases line up with TRBD2. V lost 6 bases to trimming and J lost 5 bases; unmatched junction nucleotides: 4. Germline V gene data show CDR1 as SGHTA and CDR2 as FQGNSA. CDR3 length: 13 residues. The CDR3 region is CASSRGVDNEQFF. The CDR3 region has the DNA TGTGCCAGCAGTCGGGGGGTTGACAATGAGCAGTTCTTC.

CDR3 nucleotides: TGTGCCAGCATGACAGGGGGCGCTTGGGATGAGCAGTTCTTC. This encodes CASMTGGAWDEQFF. V usage is TRBV6-1 and J usage is TRBJ2-1; TRBD1 matches 10 bases. Germline V gene lookup returns CDR1 MNHNS and CDR2 SASEGT. The V segment lost 7 bases and the J segment 8 bases; nucleotides outside the gene matches: 8. The CDR3 runs to 14 residues.

The gene calls are TRBV6-6 and TRBJ2-6, with D maybe TRBD2 (6 bases). Germline lookup yields CDR1 MNHNY and CDR2 SVGAGI (reference sequence). V lost 10 bases to trimming and J lost 3 bases, with 10 bases between them. The CDR3 has 13 amino acids. The CDR3 sequence: CATYGGGANVLTF. The CDR3 DNA is TGTGCCACATACGGGGGTGGGGCCAACGTCCTGACTTTC.

J is TRBJ2-7 and V is TRBV7-2; 9 bases align to TRBD1. V lost 4 bases, J lost 3 bases, and 7 bases stayed unmatched. The V gene's germline CDR1 is SGHTA and CDR2 FQGNSA. The CDR3 has 15 residues. The CDR3 sequence is CASSSTGTGFYEQYF. The CDR3 coding sequence is TGTGCCAGCAGCTCCACCGGGACAGGGTTCTACGAGCAGTACTTC.

This clonotype has a count of ten or more. V and J are TRBV2 and TRBJ2-7; D tentatively fits TRBD1 or TRBD2 (5 bases each). Trimming cost V 8 bases and J 1 base, with 9 bases left between them. The CDR3 has 12 residues. CDR1 is SNHLY and CDR2 is FYNNEI in the germline V gene. CDR3 amino acids: CASGGQSYEQYF. The CDR3 DNA reads TGTGCCAGCGGAGGACAATCCTACGAGCAGTACTTC.

This chain links TRBV15 with TRBJ2-7; D is unclear. Deletions cut 0 bases from V and 2 bases from J, with 5 bases between. CDR1 and CDR2 from the germline V gene are LNHNV and YYDKDF (reference sequence). The CDR3 consists of 13 residues. Written as DNA, the CDR3 is TGTGCCACCAGCAGAGATCTCCCCTACGAGCAGTACTTC. This translates into CATSRDLPYEQYF.

The sample holds many counts of this clonotype. The V and J genes are TRBV12-3 or TRBV12-4 and TRBJ1-1; D is undetermined. The CDR3 has 11 amino acids. Trimming shortened V by 1 base and J by 8 bases, and 5 bases separated the two germline ends. As DNA, the CDR3 is TGTGCCAGCAGTTTAGGGGGAGAAGCTTTCTTT. This codes for CASSLGGEAFF.

This sequence joins TRBV27 and TRBJ2-5; no reliable D call. Trimming removed 5 bases from V and 6 bases from J, with 16 bases in between. The germline CDR1 and CDR2 sequences are MNHEY and SMNVEV (reference sequence). The length of the CDR3 is 14 residues. CDR3 coding DNA: TGTGCCAGCAGTATTGGTGGCAGTTCCAAGACCCAGTACTTC. As protein: CASSIGGSSKTQYF.

Worth noting for this clonotype: The junction departs from the called germline gene at one end, perhaps through a read error. The chain links TRBV5-1 to TRBJ1-1, with D unresolved. CDR1 SGHRS and CDR2 YFSETQ come from the germline V gene. The CDR3 runs 14 residues. CDR3 sequence reads: CASSTMSVNTGAFF. As DNA, the CDR3 is TGCGCCAGCAGCACTATGTCGGTAAACACTGGAGCTTTCTTT.

CDR3 sequence: CASSLESWQGDEQFF. CDR3 DNA: TGTGCCAGCAGTTTAGAATCGTGGCAGGGTGATGAGCAGTTCTTC. The rearrangement uses TRBV12-3 or TRBV12-4 and TRBJ2-1; D perhaps matches TRBD1 (5 bases). The CDR3 runs 15 residues. V was clipped by 1 base and J by 8 bases, with 15 bases between them.

This clonotype came up a few times. The chain employs TRBV27 and TRBJ2-1, with 8 nucleotides matching TRBD2. The germline CDR1 and CDR2 sequences are MNHEY and SMNVEV (reference sequence). The length of the CDR3 is 15 residues. Trimming removed 2 bases from V and 5 bases from J; junction bases left unmatched: 5. The CDR3 region is CASSLNGGGNNEQFF. DNA of the CDR3: TGTGCCAGCAGTTTAAACGGGGGGGGAAACAATGAGCAGTTCTTC.

This clonotype was recorded a few times. This chain links TRBV6-2 or TRBV6-3 with TRBJ1-5; 8 nucleotides line up with TRBD1. Germline V gene sequence: CDR1 MNHEY, CDR2 SVGEGT. The CDR3 covers 15 residues. V dropped 6 bases and J dropped 7; count of bases not matched to a gene: 11. CDR3 protein: CASRIQGARQQPQHF. CDR3 DNA sequence: TGTGCCAGCAGGATTCAGGGGGCGCGTCAACAGCCCCAGCATTTT.

This chain uses TRBV19 with TRBJ2-7, with D perhaps being TRBD1 or TRBD2 (5 bases each). The DNA end lines up better with TRBJ2-5; the J call may be wrong. Per germline, CDR1 LNHDA and CDR2 SQIVND (reference sequence). This CDR3 is 13 amino acids long. The chain's CDR3 is CASSQQEGETQYF. The CDR3 bases are TGTGCCAGTAGTCAGCAAGAGGGGGAGACCCAGTACTTC.

This rearrangement joins TRBV5-1 to TRBJ2-7; no reliable D call. CDR1 is SGHRS, CDR2 YFSETQ, per germline. The CDR3 is 12 residues long. With 4 bases removed from V and 8 bases from J, the gap between germline ends came to 13 bases. CDR3 loop: CASSLTTNKQYF. The CDR3 DNA sequence: TGCGCCAGCAGCCTCACAACAAACAAGCAGTACTTC.

This clonotype was detected many times. The V call is TRBV30, the J call TRBJ2-7; 13 bases line up with TRBD2. Germline V lookup: CDR1 GTSNPN, CDR2 SVGIG (reference sequence). V shed 7 bases, J shed 6 bases, and the junction held 6 bases outside the gene matches. The CDR3 is 13 amino acids. The DNA for the CDR3 is TGTGCCTTTAGGACTAGCGGGAGAGGCGAGCAGTACTTC. This sequence encodes CAFRTSGRGEQYF.

As regards this clonotype: Its ends do not fully match the called genes, so a read error is possible. V gene TRBV13 combines with J gene TRBJ2-7; D might be TRBD1 (6 bases). The CDR3 is 14 residues long. Germline CDR1 and CDR2: PRHDT and FYEKMQ (reference sequence). This chain's CDR3 is CASSLSTGSYEQYF. Written as DNA, the CDR3 is TGTGCTAGCAGCTTATCGACAGGTTCCTACGAGCAGTACTTC.

The chain uses TRBV4-2 and TRBJ1-2; unclear D gene. V dropped 6 bases and J dropped 7 bases, with 9 bases sitting between them. Germline V lookup: CDR1 LGHNA, CDR2 YNFKEQ. The CDR3 contains 11 residues. Here the CDR3 reads CASSSGTGYTF. In DNA, the CDR3 is TGTGCCAGCAGTTCCGGAACTGGCTACACCTTC.

The chain joins TRBV6-5 to TRBJ1-2; D ambiguous. CDR1 is MNHEY and CDR2 is SVGAGI in the germline V gene. The ends were cut back, 2 bases at V and 0 bases at J, with 4 bases in the middle. The CDR3 loop spans 13 amino acids. CDR3 sequence: CASSYGANYGYTF. The CDR3 nucleotides are TGTGCCAGCAGTTACGGTGCTAACTATGGCTACACCTTC.

The J gene is TRBJ2-7, the V gene TRBV4-1, with D perhaps TRBD1 (6 bases). TRBJ2-5 matches the DNA end more closely, so the J call is doubtful. The CDR3 is 12 residues long. The V gene's germline CDR1 is MGHRA and CDR2 YSYEKL. The chain's CDR3 is CASGGHLETQYF. The CDR3 nucleotides are TGCGCCAGCGGGGGACATTTGGAGACCCAGTACTTC.

This chain uses TRBV5-1 with TRBJ2-7; TRBD2 matches at 7 bases. Looked up from germline, CDR1 is SGHRS and CDR2 is YFSETQ. J lost 4 bases, V lost 2 bases, and 6 bases had no gene match. This CDR3 is built from 14 residues. The CDR3 DNA follows: TGCGCCAGCAGCTTCGGGACTACCGTATACGAGCAGTACTTC. Amino acids: CASSFGTTVYEQYF.